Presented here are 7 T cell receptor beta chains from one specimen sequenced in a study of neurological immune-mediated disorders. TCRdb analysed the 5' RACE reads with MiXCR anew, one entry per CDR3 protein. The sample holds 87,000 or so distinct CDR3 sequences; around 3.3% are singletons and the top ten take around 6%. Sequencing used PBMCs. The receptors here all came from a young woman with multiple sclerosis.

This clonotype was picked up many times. CDR3: CSVRQRSESPLHF. DNA of the CDR3: TGCAGCGTTCGCCAAAGATCGGAGTCACCCCTCCACTTT. The rearrangement links TRBV29-1 to TRBJ1-6; D not certain. Germline assignment: CDR1 SQVTM and CDR2 ANQGSEA. Between the trimmed V and J ends, which lost 5 bases and 10 bases, there was a span of 15 bases. The CDR3 length is 13 residues.

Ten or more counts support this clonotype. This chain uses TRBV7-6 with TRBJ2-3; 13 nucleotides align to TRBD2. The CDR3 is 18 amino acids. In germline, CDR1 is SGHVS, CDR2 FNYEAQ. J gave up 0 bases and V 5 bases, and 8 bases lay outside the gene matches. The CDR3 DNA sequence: TGTGCCAGCAGCCCACAGACTAGCGGGGGGACTAGCACAGATACGCAGTATTTT. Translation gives CASSPQTSGGTSTDTQYF.

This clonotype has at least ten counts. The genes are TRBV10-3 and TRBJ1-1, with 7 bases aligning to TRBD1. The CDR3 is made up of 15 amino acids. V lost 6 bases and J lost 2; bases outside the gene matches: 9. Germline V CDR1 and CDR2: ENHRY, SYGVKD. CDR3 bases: TGTGCCATCAGCGGCTCCACAGGGGCCAACACTGAAGCTTTCTTT. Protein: CAISGSTGANTEAFF.

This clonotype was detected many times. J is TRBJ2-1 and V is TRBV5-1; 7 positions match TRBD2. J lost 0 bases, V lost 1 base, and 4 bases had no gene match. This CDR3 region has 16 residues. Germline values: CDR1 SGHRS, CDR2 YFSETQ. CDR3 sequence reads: CASSLMGGTSYNEQFF. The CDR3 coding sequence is TGCGCCAGCAGCTTGATGGGGGGGACCTCCTACAATGAGCAGTTCTTC.

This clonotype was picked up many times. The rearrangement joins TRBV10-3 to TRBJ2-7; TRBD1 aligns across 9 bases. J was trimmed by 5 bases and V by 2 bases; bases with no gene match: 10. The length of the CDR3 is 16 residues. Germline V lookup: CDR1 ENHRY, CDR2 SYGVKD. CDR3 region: CAISEVKGTGLNEQYF. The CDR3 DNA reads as TGTGCCATCAGTGAGGTGAAGGGGACAGGGCTAAACGAGCAGTACTTC.

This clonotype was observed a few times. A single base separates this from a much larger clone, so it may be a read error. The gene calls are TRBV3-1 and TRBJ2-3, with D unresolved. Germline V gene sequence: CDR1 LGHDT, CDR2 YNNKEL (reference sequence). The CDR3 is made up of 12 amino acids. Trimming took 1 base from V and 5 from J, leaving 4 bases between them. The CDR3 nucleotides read TGTGCCAGCAGCCAAGCCAAAGATACGCAGTATTTT. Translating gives CASSQAKDTQYF.

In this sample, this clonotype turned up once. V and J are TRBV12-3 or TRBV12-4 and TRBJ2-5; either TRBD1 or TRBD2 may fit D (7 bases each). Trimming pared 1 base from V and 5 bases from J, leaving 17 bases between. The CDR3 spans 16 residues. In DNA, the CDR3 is TGTGCCAGCAGTTTAGGGGAGGGACAGTACGAGGAGACCCAGTACTTC. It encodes CASSLGEGQYEETQYF.